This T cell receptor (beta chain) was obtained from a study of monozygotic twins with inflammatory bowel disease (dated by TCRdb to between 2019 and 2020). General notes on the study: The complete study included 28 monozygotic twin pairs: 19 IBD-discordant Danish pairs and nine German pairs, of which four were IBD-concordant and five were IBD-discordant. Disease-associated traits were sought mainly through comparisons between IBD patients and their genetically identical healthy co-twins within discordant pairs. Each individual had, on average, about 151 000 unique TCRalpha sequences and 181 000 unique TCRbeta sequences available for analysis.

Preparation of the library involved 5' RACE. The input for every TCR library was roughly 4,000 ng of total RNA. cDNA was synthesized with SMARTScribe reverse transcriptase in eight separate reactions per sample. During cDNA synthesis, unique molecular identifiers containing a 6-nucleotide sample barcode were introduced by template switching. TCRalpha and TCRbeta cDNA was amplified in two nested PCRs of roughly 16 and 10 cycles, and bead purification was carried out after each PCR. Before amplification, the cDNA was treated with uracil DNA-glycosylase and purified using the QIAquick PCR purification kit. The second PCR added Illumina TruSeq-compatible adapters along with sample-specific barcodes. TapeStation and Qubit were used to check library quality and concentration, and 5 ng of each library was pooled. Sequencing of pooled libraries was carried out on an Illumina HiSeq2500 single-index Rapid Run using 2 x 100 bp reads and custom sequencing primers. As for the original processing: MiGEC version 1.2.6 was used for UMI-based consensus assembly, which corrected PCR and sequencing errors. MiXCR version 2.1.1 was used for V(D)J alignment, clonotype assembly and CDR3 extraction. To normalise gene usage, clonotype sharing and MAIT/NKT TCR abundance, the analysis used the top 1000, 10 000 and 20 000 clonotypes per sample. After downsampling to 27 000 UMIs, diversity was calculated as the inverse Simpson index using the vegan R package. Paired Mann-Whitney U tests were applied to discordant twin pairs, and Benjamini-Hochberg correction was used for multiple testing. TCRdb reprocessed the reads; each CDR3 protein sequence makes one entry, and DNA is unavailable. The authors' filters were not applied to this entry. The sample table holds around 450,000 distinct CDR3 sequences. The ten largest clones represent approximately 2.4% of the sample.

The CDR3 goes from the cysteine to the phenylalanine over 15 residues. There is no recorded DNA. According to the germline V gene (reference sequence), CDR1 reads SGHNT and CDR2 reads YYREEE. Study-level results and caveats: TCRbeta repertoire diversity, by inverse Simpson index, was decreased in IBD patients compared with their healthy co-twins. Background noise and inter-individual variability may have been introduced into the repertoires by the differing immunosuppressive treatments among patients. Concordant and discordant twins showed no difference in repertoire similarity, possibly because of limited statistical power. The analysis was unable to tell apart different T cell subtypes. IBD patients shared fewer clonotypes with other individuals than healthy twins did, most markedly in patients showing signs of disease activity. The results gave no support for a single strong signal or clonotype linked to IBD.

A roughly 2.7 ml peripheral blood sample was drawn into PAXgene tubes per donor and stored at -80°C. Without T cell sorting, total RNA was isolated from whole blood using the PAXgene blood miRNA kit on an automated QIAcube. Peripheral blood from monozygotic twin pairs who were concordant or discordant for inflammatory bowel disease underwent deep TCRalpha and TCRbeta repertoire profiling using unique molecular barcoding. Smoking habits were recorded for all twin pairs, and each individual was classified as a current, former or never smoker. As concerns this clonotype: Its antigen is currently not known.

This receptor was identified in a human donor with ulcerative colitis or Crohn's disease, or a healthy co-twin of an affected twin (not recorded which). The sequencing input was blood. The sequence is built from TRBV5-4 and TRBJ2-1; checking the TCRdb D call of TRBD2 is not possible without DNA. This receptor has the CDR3 CASGTSREGWNEQFF.